Listed below are T cell receptor beta chains from one sample, sequenced in a study of human T cells and chemical hapten exposure. TCRdb re-derived calls from the RACE reads in MiXCR, one entry per CDR3 protein. The sample has 240,000 or so distinct CDR3 sequences, about 9% seen once. This specimen was whole blood, taken in connection with sensitization to the hapten diphenylcyclopropenone (DPC). The receptor set was obtained from a middle-aged woman with alopecia areata. Some clones in this sample may be carry-over from other donors' samples. CDR3s include the opening cysteine and the closing phenylalanine or tryptophan. Fields, in order: CDR3 length, V gene, J gene, clone size, D gene, CDR3 DNA, CDR3 protein. A D gene is named only where the DNA matches it firmly. Not all rows give a size; the values are once, few, many and, for expanded clones, a class.

len: 15; v_gene: TRBV6-2/TRBV6-3; j_gene: TRBJ2-1; abundance: -; d_gene: -; CDR3nt: TGTGCCAGCAGTTACTCGGAGCGGACGTACAATGAGCAGTTCTTC; CDR3aa: CASSYSERTYNEQFF
len: 17; v_gene: TRBV7-9; j_gene: TRBJ2-7; abundance: -; d_gene: TRBD2; CDR3nt: TGTGCCAGCAGCCCATCCCTCGGCCTAGCGGGAGTCCACGAGCAGTACTTC; CDR3aa: CASSPSLGLAGVHEQYF
len: 16; v_gene: TRBV9; j_gene: TRBJ2-7; abundance: few; d_gene: TRBD2; CDR3nt: TGTGCCAGCAGCGTAGAGGCTAGCGGGAGAGTCAACGAGCAGTACTTC; CDR3aa: CASSVEASGRVNEQYF
len: 15; v_gene: TRBV11-1; j_gene: TRBJ2-1; abundance: few; d_gene: TRBD2; CDR3nt: TGTGCCAGCAGCTTATCGGGAGGGCCTGTGAGTGAGCAGTTCTTC; CDR3aa: CASSLSGGPVSEQFF
len: 14; v_gene: TRBV6-6; j_gene: TRBJ1-1; abundance: -; d_gene: -; CDR3nt: TGTGCCGGGTCCGGTACGGGGGGCTCAACTGAAGCTTTCTTT; CDR3aa: CAGSGTGGSTEAFF
len: 13; v_gene: TRBV29-1; j_gene: TRBJ2-7; abundance: -; d_gene: TRBD1; CDR3nt: TGCAGCGTTGAATCTGCAGGGGGCTACGAGCAGTACTTC; CDR3aa: CSVESAGGYEQYF
len: 14; v_gene: TRBV20-1; j_gene: TRBJ2-3; abundance: few; d_gene: TRBD2; CDR3nt: TGCAGTGCTATCCCCGGGAGCGGGGCAGATACGCAGTATTTT; CDR3aa: CSAIPGSGADTQYF
len: 14; v_gene: TRBV28; j_gene: TRBJ1-5; abundance: few; d_gene: -; CDR3nt: TGTGCCAGCTTCCCCAGGGACAGCAATCAGCCCCAGCATTTT; CDR3aa: CASFPRDSNQPQHF
len: 15; v_gene: TRBV11-3; j_gene: TRBJ2-1; abundance: -; d_gene: -; CDR3nt: TGTGCCAGCAGCTTGGGACAAAGCTCCTACAATGAGCAGTTCTTC; CDR3aa: CASSLGQSSYNEQFF
len: 15; v_gene: TRBV28; j_gene: TRBJ2-3; abundance: few; d_gene: TRBD2; CDR3nt: TGTGCCAGCACCGCCGGACTAGCGGGCACAGATACGCAGTATTTT; CDR3aa: CASTAGLAGTDTQYF
len: 18; v_gene: TRBV9; j_gene: TRBJ2-2; abundance: -; d_gene: -; CDR3nt: TGTGCCAGCAGCGTAGTTTCGATCGGATGGCAGAACGCCGGGGAGCTGTTTTTT; CDR3aa: CASSVVSIGWQNAGELFF
len: 15; v_gene: TRBV21-1; j_gene: TRBJ1-4; abundance: -; d_gene: -; CDR3nt: TGTGCCAGCAGCAAGGCCTTTGCAACTAATGAAAAACTGTTTTTT; CDR3aa: CASSKAFATNEKLFF
len: 14; v_gene: TRBV12-3/TRBV12-4; j_gene: TRBJ1-5; abundance: -; d_gene: TRBD1; CDR3nt: TGTGCCAGCGGACCGACAGGGGAGAATCAGCCCCAGCATTTT; CDR3aa: CASGPTGENQPQHF